One T cell receptor (beta chain) is described in this entry. Its antigen is still unknown. Per-base quality was not reported, and no clone a single base away is much larger than it. The study was a case-control design nested within a healthcare worker cohort in London, UK, with weekly nasopharyngeal swab PCR tests and blood sampling. Between 23 and 31 March 2020, the week of the UK lockdown, healthcare workers were enrolled and then followed up weekly for as long as 16 weeks. This sample was taken from a study of early T cells in non-severe SARS-CoV-2 infection (dated by TCRdb to the early 2020s). Context from the whole study: Bulk RNA from unsorted whole blood was used for TCR sequencing, so alpha and beta chains could not be paired. Broader findings and caveats from the paper: Matching against VDJdb was skewed toward anti-spike CD8 responses, likely underestimated virus-specific expansions, and missed private and CD4 specificities.

The protocol used for the library was 5' RACE. The sequencer listed for this sample is NextSeq 500. In the TCR library protocol, unique molecular identifiers were attached to individual cDNA molecules to correct for PCR bias and sequencing error. Both TCR alpha and beta chains were sequenced, and tight co-correlation was observed between alpha and beta sequence abundances in each sample. The paper's data handling went like this. Decombinator V4 was used to perform V gene, J gene and CDR3 annotation of TCR sequences. TCRs were defined as expanded if a significant change between any two time points was detected under a Poisson model with p below 0.0001. Abundances of TCRs were expressed as counts per million after normalisation to the total number of TCRs sequenced in each sample. TRAV1-2 paired with TRAJ12, TRAJ20 or TRAJ33 defined MAIT TCRs, while TRAV10 paired with TRAJ18 defined iNKT TCRs. A search of VDJdb, accessed on 1 November 2021, was run for TCRs annotated to CMV, EBV and SARS-CoV-2, with TCRs annotated for multiple antigens excluded. TCRdb reanalyzed the raw reads on its own, using fastp at Q25 for trimming and MiXCR for clone calling, and kept in-frame beta chains. Every entry covers one CDR3 protein and lists the most common genes and DNA from its rows. The V and J calls reflect TCRdb's pipeline rather than the authors' work. For this sample the table gives about 60,000 distinct CDR3 sequences, of which roughly 9.1% were detected only once. Approximately 3% of the sample is held by the ten biggest clonotypes.

The CDR3, from cysteine to phenylalanine, totals 16 residues. Just CDR3 DNA is preserved here, 48 bases in frame from base 1. The germline V gene (reference sequence) yields DFQATT for CDR1 and SNEGSKA for CDR2. The junction shows trimming of 0 bases on V and 7 bases on J, plus 19 bases between the germline ends. The rearrangement combines TRBV20-1 with TRBJ2-1; no D gene call is confident. Material: whole blood. The source is an adult who was a healthcare worker with PCR-confirmed SARS-CoV-2 infection or an uninfected control (not recorded which). The nucleotide sequence is TGCAGTGCTAGAGACGGCGCTAGACCCCGCGGAAATGAGCAGTTCTTC. Protein translation: CSARDGARPRGNEQFF.